These T cell receptor beta chains were read from a single sample in a study of blood T cell repertoires in COVID-19. The assay was immunoSEQ multiplex PCR, and TCRdb's table has in-frame clones only and misses some. The repertoire holds 70,000 to 95,000 clones, with 85% to 95% as singletons. Sequences were obtained from peripheral blood. The receptors were gathered from a woman aged 55-75 years with active COVID-19. Both conserved end residues are part of each CDR3. Each record gives: J gene, clone size, D gene, V gene, CDR3 DNA, CDR3 protein. A D gene is named only where the DNA matches it firmly. Part of the rows lack a size; the others show once, few, many or a class for expanded clones.

j_call: TRBJ2-7; clone_size: NA; d_call: NA; v_call: TRBV6-5; cdr3_nt: TGTGCCAGCCGCGCACAGCCTTTTTCCTACGAGCAGTACTTC; cdr3_aa: CASRAQPFSYEQYF
j_call: TRBJ2-2; clone_size: NA; d_call: TRBD2; v_call: TRBV7-3; cdr3_nt: TGTGCCAGCAGCTTATATCTAGCGGGAGAGGGCACCGGGGAGCTGTTTTTT; cdr3_aa: CASSLYLAGEGTGELFF
j_call: TRBJ2-3; clone_size: NA; d_call: TRBD2; v_call: TRBV6-5; cdr3_nt: TGTGCCTGTAAGAAAGCGGGAGCGGGGGCAGATACGCAGTATTTT; cdr3_aa: CACKKAGAGADTQYF
j_call: TRBJ1-5; clone_size: few; d_call: TRBD1; v_call: TRBV23-1; cdr3_nt: TGCGCCAACAGCCCTAGACAGGGGGCGAATCAGCCCCAGCATTTT; cdr3_aa: CANSPRQGANQPQHF
j_call: TRBJ2-1; clone_size: NA; d_call: TRBD2; v_call: TRBV7-7; cdr3_nt: TGTGCCAGCAGCCCCCGGACTAGCGGGGGGTTCAATGAGCAGTTCTTC; cdr3_aa: CASSPRTSGGFNEQFF
j_call: TRBJ1-2; clone_size: NA; d_call: NA; v_call: TRBV14; cdr3_nt: TGTGCCAGCAGCCAAGTAAATGGCCTTTACACCTTC; cdr3_aa: CASSQVNGLYTF
j_call: TRBJ1-4; clone_size: once; d_call: TRBD1; v_call: TRBV19; cdr3_nt: TGTGCCAGTAGGGGTGCTTATCAGGGGGCGCATGAAAAACTGTTTTTT; cdr3_aa: CASRGAYQGAHEKLFF
j_call: TRBJ2-1; clone_size: NA; d_call: TRBD1; v_call: TRBV4-1; cdr3_nt: TGCGCCAGCAGCCAAGATTATCGGACAGGGACATACAATGAGCAGTTCTTC; cdr3_aa: CASSQDYRTGTYNEQFF
j_call: TRBJ2-7; clone_size: NA; d_call: NA; v_call: TRBV6-5; cdr3_nt: TGTGCCGCCGGCGGCAGCGGAGACCCCTACGAGCAGTACTTC; cdr3_aa: CAAGGSGDPYEQYF
j_call: TRBJ2-1; clone_size: once; d_call: TRBD2; v_call: TRBV7-8; cdr3_nt: TGTGCCAGCAGCTTAATTTCAGGGCTAGCGGGGTACAATGAGCAGTTCTTC; cdr3_aa: CASSLISGLAGYNEQFF
j_call: TRBJ2-7; clone_size: once; d_call: NA; v_call: TRBV21-1; cdr3_nt: TGTGCCAGCAGCACTCCGGGACTAGAAGGCCACGAGCAGTACTTC; cdr3_aa: CASSTPGLEGHEQYF
j_call: TRBJ2-3; clone_size: once; d_call: NA; v_call: TRBV9; cdr3_nt: TGTGCCAGCAGCGTACGGCAGGGTTACACAGATACGCAGTATTTT; cdr3_aa: CASSVRQGYTDTQYF
j_call: TRBJ2-2; clone_size: NA; d_call: TRBD1; v_call: TRBV7-7; cdr3_nt: TGTGCCAGCAGCAGAGACAGGGGTAACACCGGGGAGCTGTTTTTT; cdr3_aa: CASSRDRGNTGELFF
j_call: TRBJ1-2; clone_size: NA; d_call: TRBD1; v_call: TRBV12-3/TRBV12-4; cdr3_nt: TGTGCCAGCACCCTACAGGGGTATAAAGGCTACACCTTC; cdr3_aa: CASTLQGYKGYTF
j_call: TRBJ1-6; clone_size: once; d_call: NA; v_call: TRBV5-4; cdr3_nt: TGTGCCAGCAGCTTGGGAGGACGGAGGGCACCCCTCCACTTT; cdr3_aa: CASSLGGRRAPLHF
j_call: TRBJ2-5; clone_size: NA; d_call: NA; v_call: TRBV21-1; cdr3_nt: TGTGCCAGCCCCCTCCACCAGAAGTACTTC; cdr3_aa: CASPLHQKYF
j_call: TRBJ1-4; clone_size: NA; d_call: TRBD1; v_call: TRBV28; cdr3_nt: TGTGCCAGCAGTTCGGCCGGAGGGGGCGAAAAACTGTTTTTT; cdr3_aa: CASSSAGGGEKLFF
j_call: TRBJ1-1; clone_size: NA; d_call: NA; v_call: TRBV9; cdr3_nt: TGTGCCAGCAGCTTCCTAGGACAGAACACTGAAGCTTTCTTT; cdr3_aa: CASSFLGQNTEAFF
j_call: TRBJ1-6; clone_size: NA; d_call: NA; v_call: TRBV25-1; cdr3_nt: TGTGCCAGCAGTGAATCGCAGAATTCACCCCTCCACTTT; cdr3_aa: CASSESQNSPLHF
j_call: TRBJ2-7; clone_size: NA; d_call: TRBD1; v_call: TRBV5-5; cdr3_nt: TGTGCCAGCAGCTTGGGCGGACAGGGGTTTGACGAGCAGTACTTC; cdr3_aa: CASSLGGQGFDEQYF
j_call: TRBJ2-4; clone_size: NA; d_call: NA; v_call: TRBV23-1; cdr3_nt: TGCGCCAGCAGTCAAACCTCAGGGAATCTAATGGGAGCCAAAAACATTCAGTACTTC; cdr3_aa: CASSQTSGNLMGAKNIQYF
j_call: TRBJ1-2; clone_size: NA; d_call: TRBD1; v_call: TRBV7-2; cdr3_nt: TGTGCCAGCAGCAAACCAGGGGGACTTCATGGCTACACCTTC; cdr3_aa: CASSKPGGLHGYTF
j_call: TRBJ1-6; clone_size: NA; d_call: TRBD1; v_call: TRBV4-2; cdr3_nt: TGTGCCAGCAGCCAAGTTGGAGCAGGGGGTAGTTCACCCCTCCACTTT; cdr3_aa: CASSQVGAGGSSPLHF
j_call: TRBJ2-1; clone_size: NA; d_call: TRBD1; v_call: TRBV7-9; cdr3_nt: TGTGCCAGCAGCTTATGGTTACAGGGGGCCGGGAATGAGCAGTTCTTC; cdr3_aa: CASSLWLQGAGNEQFF
j_call: TRBJ2-7; clone_size: NA; d_call: TRBD1; v_call: TRBV3-1/TRBV3-2; cdr3_nt: TGTGCCAGCAGCCAAGATGGGCTCTTGGGACAGGGGACCTACGAGCAGTACTTC; cdr3_aa: CASSQDGLLGQGTYEQYF
j_call: TRBJ2-1; clone_size: NA; d_call: NA; v_call: TRBV5-1; cdr3_nt: TGCGCCAGCAGCTTGGATGGCGGGTCGTACAATGAGCAGTTCTTC; cdr3_aa: CASSLDGGSYNEQFF
j_call: TRBJ2-2; clone_size: NA; d_call: NA; v_call: TRBV9; cdr3_nt: TGTGCCAGCAGCGTTTTCCCCACCCTACTCACCGGGGAGCTGTTTTTT; cdr3_aa: CASSVFPTLLTGELFF
j_call: TRBJ2-5; clone_size: NA; d_call: NA; v_call: TRBV9; cdr3_nt: TGTGCCAGCAGCGTAGCATTTTCACAGGGACAAGAGACCCAGTACTTC; cdr3_aa: CASSVAFSQGQETQYF
j_call: TRBJ1-1; clone_size: few; d_call: TRBD1; v_call: TRBV29-1; cdr3_nt: TGCAGCGGACAGGGGGCGCCTACGGGTCCGGCTTTCTTT; cdr3_aa: CSGQGAPTGPAFF
j_call: TRBJ1-2; clone_size: NA; d_call: NA; v_call: TRBV28; cdr3_nt: TGTGCCAGCAGTTTATTTGGGGGGTACCTAGGCTATGGCTACACCTTC; cdr3_aa: CASSLFGGYLGYGYTF
j_call: TRBJ1-1; clone_size: NA; d_call: TRBD1; v_call: TRBV12-3/TRBV12-4; cdr3_nt: TGTGCCAGCAGCCGGACAGGGAACACTGAAGCTTTCTTT; cdr3_aa: CASSRTGNTEAFF
j_call: TRBJ1-2; clone_size: NA; d_call: NA; v_call: TRBV2; cdr3_nt: TGTGCCAGCGAAGAGGGCGGGCGCGGTTATGGCTACACCTTC; cdr3_aa: CASEEGGRGYGYTF
j_call: TRBJ2-7; clone_size: NA; d_call: NA; v_call: TRBV5-8; cdr3_nt: TGTGCCAGCAGCTTGGGGGCAGTAAGGTACGAGCAGTACTTC; cdr3_aa: CASSLGAVRYEQYF
j_call: TRBJ2-1; clone_size: NA; d_call: TRBD2; v_call: TRBV7-2; cdr3_nt: TGTGCCAGCAGCTTAAACCAGGGGGTACTAGCGGGGAGTGAGCAGTTCTTC; cdr3_aa: CASSLNQGVLAGSEQFF
j_call: TRBJ2-2; clone_size: NA; d_call: NA; v_call: TRBV12-3/TRBV12-4; cdr3_nt: TGTGCCAGCAGGTGGGGACTGCTCGGGGAGCTGTTTTTT; cdr3_aa: CASRWGLLGELFF
j_call: TRBJ2-2; clone_size: NA; d_call: TRBD2; v_call: TRBV6-2/TRBV6-3; cdr3_nt: TGTGCCAGCAGTTACTCACTAGCGGGGTTTTACACCGGGGAGCTGTTTTTT; cdr3_aa: CASSYSLAGFYTGELFF
j_call: TRBJ1-2; clone_size: NA; d_call: NA; v_call: TRBV9; cdr3_nt: TGTGCCAGCAGCGTAGCAGAGACAAACTATGGCTACACCTTC; cdr3_aa: CASSVAETNYGYTF
j_call: TRBJ1-2; clone_size: NA; d_call: TRBD1; v_call: TRBV29-1; cdr3_nt: TGCAGCGTTGAGGGGGACAGTTCTAACTATGGCTACACCTTC; cdr3_aa: CSVEGDSSNYGYTF
j_call: TRBJ2-3; clone_size: NA; d_call: TRBD1; v_call: TRBV9; cdr3_nt: TGTGCCAGCAGCACCCGGGACAGGGGAGAAGATACGCAGTATTTT; cdr3_aa: CASSTRDRGEDTQYF
j_call: TRBJ1-4; clone_size: few; d_call: NA; v_call: TRBV6-6; cdr3_nt: TGTGCCAGCGGAGAGACGGGGGGCTGGAATGAAAAACTGTTTTTT; cdr3_aa: CASGETGGWNEKLFF
j_call: TRBJ2-5; clone_size: NA; d_call: NA; v_call: TRBV29-1; cdr3_nt: TGCAGCGTTGAAGGGGACACCCAAGAGACCCAGTACTTC; cdr3_aa: CSVEGDTQETQYF
j_call: TRBJ1-3; clone_size: NA; d_call: TRBD1; v_call: TRBV28; cdr3_nt: TGTGCCAGCAGTTTCCTTTGGGACAGGTCTGGAAACACCATATATTTT; cdr3_aa: CASSFLWDRSGNTIYF
j_call: TRBJ2-7; clone_size: NA; d_call: TRBD1; v_call: TRBV29-1; cdr3_nt: TGCAGCGTTGGAGAGAGGACAGGGGGCTACGAGCAGTACTTC; cdr3_aa: CSVGERTGGYEQYF
j_call: TRBJ2-1; clone_size: NA; d_call: TRBD2; v_call: TRBV19; cdr3_nt: TGTGCCAGTAGATCGGCGGGGGGGACTCACAATGAGCAGTTCTTC; cdr3_aa: CASRSAGGTHNEQFF
j_call: TRBJ1-4; clone_size: NA; d_call: NA; v_call: TRBV27; cdr3_nt: TGTGCCAGCAGTTTACTGGGAGACGAAAAACTGTTTTTT; cdr3_aa: CASSLLGDEKLFF
j_call: TRBJ2-5; clone_size: NA; d_call: TRBD2; v_call: TRBV27; cdr3_nt: TGTGCCAGCAGTCCCAGGACTAGCGGGCCTGGGAAAGAGACCCAGTACTTC; cdr3_aa: CASSPRTSGPGKETQYF
j_call: TRBJ2-7; clone_size: NA; d_call: NA; v_call: TRBV20-1; cdr3_nt: TGCAGTGGGAGGGGCGGTCGCGAGCAGTACTTC; cdr3_aa: CSGRGGREQYF
j_call: TRBJ2-5; clone_size: NA; d_call: TRBD1; v_call: TRBV7-8; cdr3_nt: TGTGCCAGCAGCTTTACAGGGGGCAGGGAAGAGACCCAGTACTTC; cdr3_aa: CASSFTGGREETQYF
j_call: TRBJ2-2; clone_size: NA; d_call: TRBD1; v_call: TRBV11-1; cdr3_nt: TGTGCCAGCAGCTTACAGGGGGCGAACACCGGGGAGCTGTTTTTT; cdr3_aa: CASSLQGANTGELFF
j_call: TRBJ1-1; clone_size: NA; d_call: NA; v_call: TRBV11-3; cdr3_nt: TGTGCCAGCAGCCATCAGGAAGGGGCGGGGACTGAAGCTTTCTTT; cdr3_aa: CASSHQEGAGTEAFF
j_call: TRBJ1-5; clone_size: NA; d_call: TRBD1; v_call: TRBV2; cdr3_nt: TGTGCCAGCAGTGGTGACAGGGGTGGAAATCAGCCCCAGCATTTT; cdr3_aa: CASSGDRGGNQPQHF
j_call: TRBJ2-3; clone_size: NA; d_call: TRBD1; v_call: TRBV5-1; cdr3_nt: TGCGCCAGCAGGAGACAGGGATTTACAGATACGCAGTATTTT; cdr3_aa: CASRRQGFTDTQYF
j_call: TRBJ1-5; clone_size: many; d_call: TRBD1; v_call: TRBV19; cdr3_nt: TGTGCCAGTAGGGGGGGACAGGGAGGGGTCCAGCCCCAGCATTTT; cdr3_aa: CASRGGQGGVQPQHF
j_call: TRBJ1-2; clone_size: NA; d_call: NA; v_call: TRBV27; cdr3_nt: TGTGCCAGCAGGCAACAGGGTGATTTTCATGGCTACACCTTC; cdr3_aa: CASRQQGDFHGYTF
j_call: TRBJ1-4; clone_size: NA; d_call: TRBD1; v_call: TRBV5-8; cdr3_nt: TGTGCCAGCAGCCTCAGGGGGGAGTCTAATGAAAAACTGTTTTTT; cdr3_aa: CASSLRGESNEKLFF